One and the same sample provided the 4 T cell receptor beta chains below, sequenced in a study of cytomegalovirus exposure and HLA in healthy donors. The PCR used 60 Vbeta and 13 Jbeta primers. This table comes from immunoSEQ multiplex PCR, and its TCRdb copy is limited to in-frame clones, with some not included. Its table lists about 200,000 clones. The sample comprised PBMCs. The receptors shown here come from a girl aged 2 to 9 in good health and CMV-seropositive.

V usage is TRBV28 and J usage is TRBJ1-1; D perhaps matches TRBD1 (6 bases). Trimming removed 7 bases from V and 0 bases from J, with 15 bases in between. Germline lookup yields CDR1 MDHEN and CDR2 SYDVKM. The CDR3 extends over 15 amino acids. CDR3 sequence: CASNPSDRMNTEAFF. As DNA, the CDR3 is TGTGCCAGCAACCCCTCGGACAGAATGAACACTGAAGCTTTCTTT.

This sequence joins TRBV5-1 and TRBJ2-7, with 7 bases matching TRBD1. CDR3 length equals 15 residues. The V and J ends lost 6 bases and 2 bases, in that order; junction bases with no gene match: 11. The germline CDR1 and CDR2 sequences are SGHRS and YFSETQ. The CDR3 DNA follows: TGCGCCAGCACGATTACGACAGGGTCCGCCTACGAGCAGTACTTC. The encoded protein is CASTITTGSAYEQYF.

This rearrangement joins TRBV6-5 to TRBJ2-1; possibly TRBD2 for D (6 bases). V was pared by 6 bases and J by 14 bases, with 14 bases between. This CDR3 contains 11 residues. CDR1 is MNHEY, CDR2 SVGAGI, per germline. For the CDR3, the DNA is TGTGCCAGCAGCCCCGGGAGCGTTGAGTTCTTC. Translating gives CASSPGSVEFF.

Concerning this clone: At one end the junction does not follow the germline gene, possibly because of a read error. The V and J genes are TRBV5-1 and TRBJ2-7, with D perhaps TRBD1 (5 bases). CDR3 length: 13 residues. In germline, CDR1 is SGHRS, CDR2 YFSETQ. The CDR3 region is CAGSLIGVYEQYF. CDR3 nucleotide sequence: TGCGCCGGCAGCTTAATAGGGGTCTACGAGCAGTACTTC.